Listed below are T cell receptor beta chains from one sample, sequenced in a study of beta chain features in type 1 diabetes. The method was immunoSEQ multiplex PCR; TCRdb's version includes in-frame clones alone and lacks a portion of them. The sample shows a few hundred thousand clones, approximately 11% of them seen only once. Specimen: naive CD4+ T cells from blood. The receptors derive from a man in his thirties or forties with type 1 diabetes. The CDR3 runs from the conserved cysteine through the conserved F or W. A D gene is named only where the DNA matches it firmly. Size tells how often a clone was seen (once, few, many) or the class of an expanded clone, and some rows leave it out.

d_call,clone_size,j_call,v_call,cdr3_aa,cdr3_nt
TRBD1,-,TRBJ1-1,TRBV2,CASSSTGVDTEAFF,TGTGCCAGCAGTTCAACAGGGGTGGACACTGAAGCTTTCTTT
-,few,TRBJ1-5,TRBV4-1,CASSQAGGRQPQHF,TGCGCCAGCAGCCAAGCGGGGGGCCGTCAGCCCCAGCATTTT
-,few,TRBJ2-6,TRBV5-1,CASSSDSTYSGANVLTF,TGCGCCAGCAGTTCGGACTCTACGTACTCTGGGGCCAACGTCCTGACTTTC
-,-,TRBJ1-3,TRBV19,CASSRGTGNTIYF,TGTGCCAGTAGCAGGGGTACTGGAAACACCATATATTTT
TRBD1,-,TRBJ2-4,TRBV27,CASSFTTGNKNIQYF,TGTGCCAGCAGTTTCACGACAGGGAACAAAAACATTCAGTACTTC
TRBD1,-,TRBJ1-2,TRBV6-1,CASTTGQGDGYTF,TGTGCCAGCACGACGGGACAGGGCGATGGCTACACCTTC
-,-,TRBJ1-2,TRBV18,CASSQDINYGYTF,TGTGCCAGCTCACAGGACATAAACTATGGCTACACCTTC
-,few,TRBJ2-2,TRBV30,CAWSVTFGELFF,TGTGCCTGGAGTGTAACTTTCGGGGAGCTGTTTTTT
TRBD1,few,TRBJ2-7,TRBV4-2,CASSQGDRGAEQYF,TGTGCCAGCAGCCAAGGGGACAGGGGTGCCGAGCAGTACTTC
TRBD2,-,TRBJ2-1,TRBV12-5,CASGSPGGPGNEQFF,TGTGCTAGTGGTTCTCCGGGGGGGCCGGGCAATGAGCAGTTCTTC